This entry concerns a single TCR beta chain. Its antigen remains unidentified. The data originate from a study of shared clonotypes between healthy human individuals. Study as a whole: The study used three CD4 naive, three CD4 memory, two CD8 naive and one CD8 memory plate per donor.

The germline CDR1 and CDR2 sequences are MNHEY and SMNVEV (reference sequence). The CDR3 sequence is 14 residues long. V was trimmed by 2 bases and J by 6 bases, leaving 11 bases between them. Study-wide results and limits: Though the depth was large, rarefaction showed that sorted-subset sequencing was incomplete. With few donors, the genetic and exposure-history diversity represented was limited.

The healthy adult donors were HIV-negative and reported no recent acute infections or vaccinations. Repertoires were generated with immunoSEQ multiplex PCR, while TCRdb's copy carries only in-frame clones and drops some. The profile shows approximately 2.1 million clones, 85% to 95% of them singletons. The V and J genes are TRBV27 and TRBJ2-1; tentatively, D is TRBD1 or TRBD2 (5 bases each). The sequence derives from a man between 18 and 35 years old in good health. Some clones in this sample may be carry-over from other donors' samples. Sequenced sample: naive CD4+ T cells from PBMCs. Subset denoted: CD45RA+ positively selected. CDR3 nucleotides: TGTGCCAGCAGTTTAAAGTGGGGACGCAATGAGCAGTTCTTC. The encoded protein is CASSLKWGRNEQFF.